This record looks at one T cell receptor beta chain sequence and its context. The sample belongs to a study of blood T cell repertoires in COVID-19. Study details: The origin of the acute and convalescent COVID-19 samples was the United States, Italy and Spain. Sources were T cells, B-cell-depleted T cells, or PBMCs; the material itself was cDNA or gDNA.

Per the authors' pipeline: Estimated nucleated cell counts came from reference gene primer amplification. TCRdb's copy holds only in-frame clones and misses some; the assay was immunoSEQ multiplex PCR. The DNA was the basis for D and trimming; V, J and clone size are from that table. The top ten hold 15% to 20% of the sample, which has 150,000 to 200,000 clones, approximately 79% seen once. The CDR3 totals 13 residues. V shed 6 bases and J 5 bases; nucleotides not matched to a gene: 4. The germline V gene has CDR1 KGHSH and CDR2 LQKENI. Material for sequencing was peripheral blood. The genes are TRBV18 and TRBJ1-1, with 9 bases matching TRBD1. The clonotype originates from a man between 60 and 70 years old with active or convalescent COVID-19. CDR3 coding DNA: TGTGCCAGCTCCCGACAGGGGGGAACTGAAGCTTTCTTT. It encodes CASSRQGGTEAFF.